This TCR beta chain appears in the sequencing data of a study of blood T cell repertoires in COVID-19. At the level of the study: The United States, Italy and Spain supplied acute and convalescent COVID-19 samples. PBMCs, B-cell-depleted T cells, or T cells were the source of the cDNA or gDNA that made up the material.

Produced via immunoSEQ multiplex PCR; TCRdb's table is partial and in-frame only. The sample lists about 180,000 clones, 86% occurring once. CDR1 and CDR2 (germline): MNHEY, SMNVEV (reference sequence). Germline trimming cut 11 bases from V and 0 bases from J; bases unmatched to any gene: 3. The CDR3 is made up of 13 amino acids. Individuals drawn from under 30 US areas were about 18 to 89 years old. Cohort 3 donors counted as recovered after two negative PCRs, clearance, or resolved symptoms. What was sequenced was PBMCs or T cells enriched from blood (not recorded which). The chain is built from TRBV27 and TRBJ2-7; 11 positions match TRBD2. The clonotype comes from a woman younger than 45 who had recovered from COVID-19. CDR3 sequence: CASGTSGSYEQYF. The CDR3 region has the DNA TGTGCCTCCGGGACTAGCGGCTCCTACGAGCAGTACTTC.